This T cell receptor (beta chain) was found in a study of tumor and adjacent non-tumor tissue in lung cancer. At the level of the study: Histology: under 15 adenocarcinoma, a couple of squamous cell carcinoma, 1 small cell lung cancer. Around 4.4 million productive TCRbeta reads were obtained per sample on average. Notes on the study in general: Patients with more diverse tumor TCRs had worse survival. Top 100 clones took a larger repertoire share in normal lung.

No cell sorting was done before RNA was extracted from the tissue. Distant lung tissue was collected more than 3 cm away from the tumor edge. Note on this clonotype: What it binds is not known. Since no conserved phenylalanine or tryptophan closes the CDR3, a read error is the likely cause.

Three rounds of nested PCR, following a modified ARM-PCR protocol, produced the TCRbeta library. TCRdb passed the multiplex PCR reads through MiXCR, listing each CDR3 protein once. Counted here are about 98,000 distinct CDR3 sequences, roughly 80% occurring once; the ten biggest clones make up roughly 29%. The V gene's germline CDR1 is SGHAT and CDR2 FQDESV (reference sequence). This CDR3 has 14 amino acids. J is TRBJ2-5 and V is TRBV11-1, with D uncertain. Sequenced material: distant non-tumor lung tissue. The clonotype comes from a man in his 60s with small cell lung cancer. DNA of the CDR3: TGTCCCAGCAGCTTAAGACGGTACCAAGAGGCCCAGTACCTC. This sequence encodes CPSSLRRYQEAQYL.